These 16 T cell receptor beta chains were sequenced from one sample in a study of T-cell reconstitution after alpha-beta-depleted transplantation in children. Unique molecular identifiers featured in how the TCRbeta library was prepared. In TCRdb, the PCR reads were re-called with MiXCR into one record per CDR3 protein. The profile shows some 520,000 distinct CDR3 sequences, approximately 32% of them singletons. The sequences come from PBMCs from the stem cell graft donor, collected from the stem cell graft. Receptor source: a human donor who donated a stem cell graft to a child with aplastic anemia.

A few counts support this clonotype. The CDR3 DNA reads TGCGCCAGCAGCTTGGAAGGCGGTCAGCCCCAGCATTTT. It specifies CASSLEGGQPQHF. J is TRBJ1-5 and V is TRBV5-1; D call uncertain. Trimming took 0 bases from V and 6 from J, leaving 7 bases between them. Germline V CDR1 and CDR2: SGHRS, YFSETQ. This CDR3 has 13 amino acids.

The chain carries TRBV12-3 or TRBV12-4 and TRBJ1-6, with 9 bases aligning to TRBD1. The ends lost 1 base at V and 9 bases at J; junction bases unmatched: 4. The CDR3 has 15 residues. The CDR3 loop is CASSLGQGVRSPLHF. CDR3 DNA sequence: TGTGCCAGCAGTTTAGGACAGGGGGTCCGTTCACCCCTCCACTTT.

The chain is built from TRBV28 and TRBJ2-3; 7 nucleotides agree with TRBD2. V lost 3 bases to trimming and J lost 0 bases; unmatched junction nucleotides: 3. Germline CDR1 reads MDHEN; CDR2 reads SYDVKM. The CDR3 is 15 amino acids. The CDR3, as DNA: TGTGCCAGCAGTTTTGAGCGGGGTAGCACAGATACGCAGTATTTT. Translating gives CASSFERGSTDTQYF.

Ten or more counts support this clonotype. This chain joins TRBV29-1 and TRBJ2-5; 8 bases are shared with TRBD1. CDR1 and CDR2 (germline): SQVTM, ANQGSEA. The V and J ends lost 6 bases and 5 bases, in that order; junction bases with no gene match: 8. The CDR3 runs 13 residues. The CDR3 DNA reads as TGCAGCGTGGCCGACAGGGGTTCGGAGACCCAGTACTTC. Translation: CSVADRGSETQYF.

This chain uses TRBV3-1 with TRBJ2-7; tentative D call: TRBD2 (6 bases). This CDR3 has 14 residues. Trimming pared 1 base from V and 8 bases from J, leaving 15 bases between. The V gene's germline CDR1 is LGHDT and CDR2 YNNKEL (reference sequence). The CDR3 bases are TGTGCCAGCAGCCAAGTCGGGGAGGTGTCAAAGCAGTACTTC. Translating gives CASSQVGEVSKQYF.

J is TRBJ2-1 and V is TRBV27; 16 positions match TRBD2. Losses at the gene ends were 5 bases for V and 4 bases for J; bases not matched to a gene: 8. Germline V gene data show CDR1 as MNHEY and CDR2 as SMNVEV (reference sequence). CDR3 length equals 18 residues. Written as DNA, the CDR3 is TGTGCCAGCAGTGAGCGGCCGGGACTAGCGGGAGGGTACAATGAGCAGTTCTTC. This sequence encodes CASSERPGLAGGYNEQFF.

This sequence joins TRBV27 and TRBJ2-1; TRBD2 aligns across 13 bases. J gave up 4 bases and V 4 bases, and 4 bases lay outside the gene matches. CDR3 length equals 16 residues. In germline, CDR1 is MNHEY, CDR2 SMNVEV (reference sequence). The CDR3 DNA sequence: TGTGCCAGCAGTTGGACTAGCGGGAGTCCATACAATGAGCAGTTCTTC. Its protein is CASSWTSGSPYNEQFF.

This chain uses TRBV5-5 with TRBJ2-4, with TRBD1 matching 11 bases. Losses at the gene ends were 4 bases for V and 1 base for J; bases not matched to a gene: 4. CDR3 length equals 16 residues. The germline CDR1 and CDR2 sequences are SGHKS and YYEKEE (reference sequence). CDR3 amino acids: CASSPGQGDAKNIQYF. As DNA, the CDR3 is TGTGCCAGCAGCCCGGGACAGGGGGATGCCAAAAACATTCAGTACTTC.

The table lists this clonotype with a count of one. The rearrangement uses TRBV21-1 and TRBJ1-2; TRBD1 reflects the table's D call only, with no check against the DNA. TRBV21-1 is classified as a pseudogene. The CDR3 consists of 16 residues. The CDR3 reads CASSKEGTETNYGYTF. CDR3 nucleotide sequence: TGTGCCAGCAGCAAAGAAGGGACCGAGACTAACTATGGCTACACCTTC.

This clonotype was counted only a few times. The rearrangement uses TRBV20-1 and TRBJ2-1, with a tentative D call TRBD1 (6 bases). Germline CDR1 reads DFQATT; CDR2 reads SNEGSKA (reference sequence). The CDR3 contains 13 residues. The V end lost 6 bases, the J end lost 4 bases, and 13 bases lay between the germline ends. This CDR3 reads CSALRTEYNEQFF. The DNA of the CDR3 is TGCAGTGCACTCAGGACAGAATACAATGAGCAGTTCTTC.

This clonotype occurred a few times. This sequence joins TRBV29-1 and TRBJ2-2; D not certain. Per germline, CDR1 SQVTM and CDR2 ANQGSEA. This CDR3 is 11 amino acids long. Between the trimmed V and J ends, which lost 6 bases and 4 bases, there was a span of 6 bases. The CDR3 spells CSVPVTGELFF. CDR3 coding DNA: TGCAGCGTCCCAGTCACCGGGGAGCTGTTTTTT.

Only a few counts were recorded for this clonotype. The rearrangement uses TRBV20-1 and TRBJ2-5, with 9 bases matching TRBD2. This CDR3 region has 16 residues. Germline V CDR1 and CDR2: DFQATT, SNEGSKA (reference sequence). Losses at the gene ends were 4 bases for V and 4 bases for J; bases not matched to a gene: 13. CDR3 in amino acids: CSANLAGPEVVETQYF. In DNA, the CDR3 is TGCAGTGCTAACCTAGCGGGGCCCGAGGTGGTAGAGACCCAGTACTTC.

This sequence joins TRBV7-9 and TRBJ1-1; D is undetermined. The CDR3 loop spans 16 amino acids. Trimming cost V 4 bases and J 3 bases, with 18 bases left between them. Germline values: CDR1 SEHNR, CDR2 FQNEAQ (reference sequence). The CDR3 loop is CASSSPFGERDTEAFF. The CDR3 nucleotides are TGTGCCAGCAGCTCCCCCTTCGGGGAAAGGGACACTGAAGCTTTCTTT.

The table lists this clonotype with a few counts. V usage is TRBV27 and J usage is TRBJ2-2; 11 bases align to TRBD2. CDR3 length: 17 residues. Per germline, CDR1 MNHEY and CDR2 SMNVEV (reference sequence). J was trimmed by 5 bases and V by 3 bases; bases with no gene match: 8. CDR3 bases: TGTGCCAGCAGTTTGCTTACTAGCGGGAGTCGTACCGGGGAGCTGTTTTTT. Translating gives CASSLLTSGSRTGELFF.

J is TRBJ2-5 and V is TRBV5-4, with 11 bases identical to TRBD2. The trim removed 7 bases at V and 2 bases at J, leaving 16 bases unmatched. This CDR3 contains 18 residues. CDR1 SGHNT and CDR2 YYREEE come from the germline V gene (reference sequence). CDR3 sequence: CASEVRITSGRSQETQYF. The CDR3 DNA is TGTGCCAGCGAAGTCCGAATTACTAGCGGGAGAAGTCAAGAGACCCAGTACTTC.

The chain is built from TRBV2 and TRBJ2-1; 7 nucleotides agree with TRBD1. Germline V CDR1 and CDR2: SNHLY, FYNNEI. CDR3 length: 15 residues. V lost 5 bases to trimming and J lost 5 bases; unmatched junction nucleotides: 9. CDR3: CASSLDRVINNEQFF. CDR3 coding DNA: TGTGCCAGCAGTCTCGACAGGGTCATCAACAATGAGCAGTTCTTC.